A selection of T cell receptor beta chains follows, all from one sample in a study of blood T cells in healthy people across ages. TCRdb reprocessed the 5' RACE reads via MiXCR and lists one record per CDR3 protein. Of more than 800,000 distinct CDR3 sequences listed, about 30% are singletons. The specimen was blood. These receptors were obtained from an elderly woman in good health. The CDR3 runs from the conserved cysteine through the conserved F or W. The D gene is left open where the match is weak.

CDR3aa: CASSLGGTGGDEQFF
d_gene: TRBD2
j_gene: TRBJ2-1
v_gene: TRBV7-2

CDR3aa: CATSRDTGFNEQFF
d_gene: -
j_gene: TRBJ2-1
v_gene: TRBV15

CDR3aa: CAISSGTGAIFGNEKLFF
d_gene: TRBD1
j_gene: TRBJ1-4
v_gene: TRBV10-3

CDR3aa: CSARPRGGYNSPLHF
d_gene: -
j_gene: TRBJ1-6
v_gene: TRBV20-1

CDR3aa: CASSLEGNSIGIYNEQFF
d_gene: -
j_gene: TRBJ2-1
v_gene: TRBV11-2

CDR3aa: CASSEVPGPNEKLFF
d_gene: -
j_gene: TRBJ1-4
v_gene: TRBV2

CDR3aa: CASSWGTGTYEQDF
d_gene: -
j_gene: TRBJ2-5
v_gene: TRBV25-1

CDR3aa: CASSLEAGGSGANVLTF
d_gene: -
j_gene: TRBJ2-6
v_gene: TRBV5-1

CDR3aa: CAISESWGRGTEAFF
d_gene: -
j_gene: TRBJ1-1
v_gene: TRBV10-3

CDR3aa: CASSSGQGRIWVAFF
d_gene: TRBD1
j_gene: TRBJ1-1
v_gene: TRBV27

CDR3aa: CASSEKPSASDTQYF
d_gene: -
j_gene: TRBJ2-3
v_gene: TRBV10-1

CDR3aa: CASSVEDGAGGHTQYF
d_gene: TRBD2
j_gene: TRBJ2-3
v_gene: TRBV9

CDR3aa: CASSQGSGYKGTDTQYF
d_gene: -
j_gene: TRBJ2-3
v_gene: TRBV4-1

CDR3aa: CSPRGRETTYEQYF
d_gene: -
j_gene: TRBJ2-7
v_gene: TRBV21-1